This T cell receptor beta chain was recorded in a study of preoperative IRX-2 immunotherapy in early breast cancer. Treatment described: preoperative locoregional IRX-2 cytokine immunotherapy. Samples came from a phase Ib trial of preoperative locoregional IRX-2 cytokine immunotherapy. TCRdb keeps only in-frame clones here, not all; method: immunoSEQ multiplex PCR. The repertoire includes roughly 30,000 clones, roughly four fifths of them detected once, and around 2.5% sits in the top ten. Germline values: CDR1 GTSNPN, CDR2 SVGIG (reference sequence). Trimming removed 3 bases from V and 5 bases from J, with 13 bases in between. The CDR3 runs 13 residues.

Here the sequenced sample was lymph node tissue, taken from a patient treated with IRX-2 immunotherapy. The gene calls are TRBV30 and TRBJ2-5, with D uncertain. The sequence was obtained from a human donor with breast cancer. CDR3 coding DNA: TGTGCCTGGAGCCTGGCTCGGTGGGAGACCCAGTACTTC. Amino acids: CAWSLARWETQYF.